The 8 T cell receptor beta chains below were found in one sample sequenced in a study of blood T cell repertoires in COVID-19. Profiling relied on immunoSEQ multiplex PCR, and the TCRdb table lists in-frame clones only, not all of them. Of roughly 43,000 clones in the sample, around 83% were seen once. Sequenced: peripheral blood. The receptors shown here come from a woman of 80 years or more with acute or convalescent COVID-19.

In its sample, this clone was seen a few times. The rearrangement joins TRBV7-2 to TRBJ1-1; 7 bases agree with TRBD1. This CDR3 spans 14 amino acids. Germline V gives CDR1 SGHTA, CDR2 FQGNSA. The ends lost 3 bases at V and 7 bases at J; junction bases unmatched: 8. CDR3 region: CASSFGQATDEAFF. In nucleotides, the CDR3 is TGTGCCAGCAGCTTCGGACAGGCAACCGATGAAGCTTTCTTT.

The J gene is TRBJ1-2, the V gene TRBV12-3 or TRBV12-4, with a tentative D call TRBD1 (6 bases). CDR3 length: 13 residues. V dropped 6 bases and J dropped 8 bases, with 16 bases sitting between them. CDR3 DNA sequence: TGTGCCAGCAGCTTCGGGGGGGCGGGAGGCTACACCTTC. It is translated as CASSFGGAGGYTF.

The J gene is TRBJ2-1, the V gene TRBV27; no clear D. With 2 bases removed from V and 4 bases from J, the gap between germline ends came to 6 bases. The CDR3 covers 13 residues. CDR1 is MNHEY and CDR2 is SMNVEV in the germline V gene (reference sequence). Here the CDR3 reads CASSLTPYNEQFF. CDR3 sequence (DNA): TGTGCCAGCAGTTTAACACCGTACAATGAGCAGTTCTTC.

The sample holds a few counts of this clone. V and J are TRBV6-5 and TRBJ1-1; tentatively, D is TRBD1 (5 bases). Germline V gives CDR1 MNHEY, CDR2 SVGAGI. This CDR3 comprises 15 residues. Trimming pared 0 bases from V and 7 bases from J, leaving 15 bases between. CDR3 DNA sequence: TGTGCCAGCAGTTACTCCAGGGCAGGGTCCCGTGAAGCTTTCTTT. It is translated as CASSYSRAGSREAFF.

V is TRBV5-4 and J is TRBJ1-2; TRBD1 matches at 10 bases. The CDR3 loop spans 16 amino acids. Germline V gene lookup returns CDR1 SGHNT and CDR2 YYREEE (reference sequence). The trim removed 4 bases at V and 8 bases at J, leaving 14 bases unmatched. In DNA, the CDR3 is TGTGCCAGCAGCCCCCCCGGGACAGGGGAATGGAACGGCTACACCTTC. Translation gives CASSPPGTGEWNGYTF. The whole variable domain, remainder taken from reference TRBV5-4 and TRBJ1-2, is ETGVTQSPTHLIKTRGQQVTLRCSSQSGHNTVSWYQQALGQGPQFIFQYYREEENGRGNFPPRFSGLQFPNYSSELNVNALELDDSALYLCASSPPGTGEWNGYTFGSGTRLTVV.

The chain joins TRBV5-1 to TRBJ1-4; 11 bases map to TRBD1. V trimming: 3 bases; J trimming: 3 bases; junction bases outside the gene matches: 4. The V gene's germline CDR1 is SGHRS and CDR2 YFSETQ. The CDR3 is 16 residues long. The CDR3: CASSYGQGAANEKLFF. The CDR3 coding sequence is TGCGCCAGCAGCTATGGACAGGGGGCGGCTAATGAAAAACTGTTTTTT.

This chain joins TRBV2 and TRBJ2-2, with 7 bases matching TRBD2. The V segment lost 6 bases and the J segment 1 base; nucleotides outside the gene matches: 5. The CDR3 loop spans 15 amino acids. Germline V gives CDR1 SNHLY, CDR2 FYNNEI. In DNA, the CDR3 is TGTGCCAGCAGAACATTAGCGGGGAACACCGGGGAGCTGTTTTTT. Translating it yields CASRTLAGNTGELFF.

The chain carries TRBV7-9 and TRBJ2-1; a possible D gene is TRBD2 (5 bases). The V gene's germline CDR1 is SEHNR and CDR2 FQNEAQ (reference sequence). Trimming removed 5 bases at V and 0 bases at J, with 11 bases between. This CDR3 spans 15 amino acids. CDR3 loop: CASSSIRDSYNEQFF. Here the CDR3 DNA reads TGTGCCAGCAGCAGCATCCGGGACTCCTACAATGAGCAGTTCTTC.